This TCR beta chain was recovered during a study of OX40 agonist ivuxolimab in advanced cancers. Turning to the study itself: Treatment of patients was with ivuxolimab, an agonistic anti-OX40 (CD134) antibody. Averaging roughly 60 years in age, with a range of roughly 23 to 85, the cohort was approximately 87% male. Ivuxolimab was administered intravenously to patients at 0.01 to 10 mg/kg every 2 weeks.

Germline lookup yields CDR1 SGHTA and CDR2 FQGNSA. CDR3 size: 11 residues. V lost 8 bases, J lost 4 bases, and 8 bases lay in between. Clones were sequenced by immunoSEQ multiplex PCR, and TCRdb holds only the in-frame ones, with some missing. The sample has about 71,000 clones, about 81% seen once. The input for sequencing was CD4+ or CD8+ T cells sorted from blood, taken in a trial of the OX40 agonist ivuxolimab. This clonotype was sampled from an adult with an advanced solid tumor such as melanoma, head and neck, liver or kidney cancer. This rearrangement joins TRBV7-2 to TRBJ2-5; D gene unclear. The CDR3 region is CASAVRETQYF. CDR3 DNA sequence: TGTGCCAGCGCCGTGCGAGAGACCCAGTACTTC.